This T cell receptor beta chain was retrieved from a study of T-cell memory formation after mild COVID-19. Study background: For the most part, TCR clusters were specific to one donor. Whole-study results and caveats: Contracting clones from day 15 to 85 had balanced CD4/CD8; later expanders favoured CD4+.

One entry per CDR3 protein results from TCRdb running MiXCR on the 5' RACE reads. The top ten hold around 23% of the sample, which has 300,000 or so distinct CDR3 sequences, roughly 16% seen once. Comment on this clonotype: No antigen is known for it.

V was trimmed by 6 bases and J by 1 base, leaving 13 bases between them. CDR1 MNHEY and CDR2 SMNVEV come from the germline V gene (reference sequence). CDR3 size: 15 residues. The chain couples TRBV27 to TRBJ1-5; no clear D. Sequences were obtained from PBMCs or a T cell subset sorted from them (not recorded which). This TCR derives from a man between 18 and 35 years old who had mild COVID-19 (a few samples of this study predate the infection). Cell type and time point are not known. The CDR3 DNA follows: TGTGCCAGCAGCCCGTCCCCGGGGAGCAATCAGCCCCAGCATTTT. Protein: CASSPSPGSNQPQHF.